One sample yielded the 6 T cell receptor beta chains listed below, sequenced in a study of Ad26.COV2.S vaccination and SARS-CoV-2 variants. Assay: immunoSEQ multiplex PCR; the TCRdb copy retains only in-frame clones and omits some. Here the sample spans hundreds of thousands of clones, 89% being singletons. Treatment defined: roughly 18 received Ad26.COV2.S at low or high dose, single or two shots; roughly five received placebo; per-sample allocation not given. The samples were gathered on day 63 after the first injection of vaccine or placebo. The sample here was peripheral blood, taken in a trial of Ad26.COV2.S vaccine versus placebo. Receptors were obtained from a person between 18 and 65 years old who received the Ad26.COV2.S COVID-19 vaccine or a placebo.

This clone was counted a single time. CDR3 DNA sequence: TGTGCCAGCTCACCAGGGGCGACCGAAGACGAGCAGTACTTC. Translation gives CASSPGATEDEQYF. The V gene is TRBV18, the J gene TRBJ2-7; D may be TRBD1 (5 bases). Germline V gives CDR1 KGHSH, CDR2 LQKENI. Trimming pared 2 bases from V and 5 bases from J, leaving 13 bases between. This CDR3 is built from 14 residues. The whole variable domain, remainder taken from reference TRBV18 and TRBJ2-7, is NAGVMQNPRHLVRRRGQEARLRCSPMKGHSHVYWYRQLPEEGLKFMVYLQKENIIDESGMPKERFSAEFPKEGPSILRIQQVVRGDSAAYFCASSPGATEDEQYFGPGTRLTVT.

This clone appeared once. The chain is built from TRBV12-3 or TRBV12-4 and TRBJ1-2; D gene uncertain. The CDR3 loop spans 13 amino acids. V shed 3 bases and J shed 4 bases, with 9 bases lying between them. The CDR3 spells CASSLSVGYGYTF. CDR3 coding DNA: TGTGCCAGCAGTTTGTCGGTCGGCTATGGCTACACCTTC.

The chain links TRBV5-6 to TRBJ2-5; 9 bases match TRBD1. V gave up 4 bases and J gave up 4 bases; unmatched junction bases: 5. This CDR3 is 14 amino acids long. The germline V gene has CDR1 SGHDT and CDR2 YYEEEE. In DNA form, the CDR3 reads TGTGCCAGCAGCGGACAGGGGAAGGCAGAGACCCAGTACTTC. This codes for CASSGQGKAETQYF.

In this sample, this clone turned up once. V usage is TRBV5-1 and J usage is TRBJ2-1; 11 positions agree with TRBD2. This CDR3 is built from 15 residues. Losses at the gene ends were 4 bases for V and 7 bases for J; bases not matched to a gene: 7. Germline-derived CDR1 and CDR2 are SGHRS and YFSETQ. CDR3 in amino acids: CASSVSLAGGNEQFF. DNA of the CDR3: TGCGCCAGCAGCGTATCTCTAGCGGGGGGAAATGAGCAGTTCTTC.

The chain joins TRBV2 to TRBJ1-5; the D is unclear. The CDR3 extends over 12 amino acids. CDR1 and CDR2 (germline): SNHLY, FYNNEI. Trimming took off 7 bases at V and 7 bases at J, with 11 bases between the two ends. CDR3 amino acids: CASKENGQPQHF. CDR3 coding DNA: TGTGCCAGCAAAGAAAACGGGCAGCCCCAGCATTTT.

This chain uses TRBV6-5 with TRBJ2-1, with D maybe TRBD1 (5 bases). V gave up 2 bases and J gave up 3 bases, with 8 bases separating them. This CDR3 has 14 amino acids. CDR1 and CDR2 (germline): MNHEY, SVGAGI. CDR3 protein: CASSYRGLYNEQFF. CDR3 sequence (DNA): TGTGCCAGCAGTTACAGGGGCCTCTACAATGAGCAGTTCTTC.